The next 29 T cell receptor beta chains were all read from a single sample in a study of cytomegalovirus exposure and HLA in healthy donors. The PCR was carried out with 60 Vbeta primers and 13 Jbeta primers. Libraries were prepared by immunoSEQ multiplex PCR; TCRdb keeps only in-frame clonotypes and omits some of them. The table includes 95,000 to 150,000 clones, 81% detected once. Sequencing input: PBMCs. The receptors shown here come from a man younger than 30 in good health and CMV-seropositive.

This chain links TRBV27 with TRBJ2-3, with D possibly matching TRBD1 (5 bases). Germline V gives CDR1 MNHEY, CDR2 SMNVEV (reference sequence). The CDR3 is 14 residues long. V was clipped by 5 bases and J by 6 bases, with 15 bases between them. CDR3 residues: CASSRLRVGDTQYF. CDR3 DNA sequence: TGTGCCAGCAGTCGCCTCAGGGTTGGGGATACGCAGTATTTT.

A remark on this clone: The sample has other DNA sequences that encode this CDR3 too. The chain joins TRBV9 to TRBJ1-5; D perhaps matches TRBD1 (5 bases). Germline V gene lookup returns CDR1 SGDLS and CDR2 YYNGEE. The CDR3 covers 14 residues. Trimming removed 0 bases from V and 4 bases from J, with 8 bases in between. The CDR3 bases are TGTGCCAGCAGCGTAGACGGGGGAAATCAGCCCCAGCATTTT. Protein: CASSVDGGNQPQHF. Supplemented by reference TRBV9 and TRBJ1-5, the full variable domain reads DSGVTQTPKHLITATGQRVTLRCSPRSGDLSVYWYQQSLDQGLQFLIQYYNGEERAKGNILERFSAQQFPDLHSELNLSSLELGDSALYFCASSVDGGNQPQHFGDGTRLSIL.

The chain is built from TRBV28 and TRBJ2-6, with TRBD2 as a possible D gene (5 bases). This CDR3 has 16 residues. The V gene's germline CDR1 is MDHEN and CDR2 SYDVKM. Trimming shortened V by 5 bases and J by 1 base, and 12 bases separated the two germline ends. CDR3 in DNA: TGTGCCAGCAGTCTCAGTCGAGGGTCTGGGGCCAACGTCCTGACTTTC. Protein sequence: CASSLSRGSGANVLTF.

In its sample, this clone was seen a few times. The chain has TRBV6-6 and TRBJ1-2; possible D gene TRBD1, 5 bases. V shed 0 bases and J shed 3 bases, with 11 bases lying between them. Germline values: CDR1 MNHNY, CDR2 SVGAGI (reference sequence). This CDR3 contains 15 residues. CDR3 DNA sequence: TGTGCCAGCAGTTACTCGGGGGGATGGGACTATGGCTACACCTTC. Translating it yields CASSYSGGWDYGYTF.

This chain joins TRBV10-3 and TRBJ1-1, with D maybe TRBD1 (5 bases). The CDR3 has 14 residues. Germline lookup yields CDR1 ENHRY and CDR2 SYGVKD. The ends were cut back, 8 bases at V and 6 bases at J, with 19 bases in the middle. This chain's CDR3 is CAIQGMGGSPEAFF. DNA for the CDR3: TGTGCCATCCAGGGTATGGGGGGGTCCCCTGAAGCTTTCTTT.

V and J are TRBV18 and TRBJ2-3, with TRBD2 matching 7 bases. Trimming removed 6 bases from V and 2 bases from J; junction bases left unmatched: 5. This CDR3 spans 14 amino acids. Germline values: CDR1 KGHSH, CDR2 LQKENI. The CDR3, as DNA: TGTGCCAGCTCCCCCGCGGGAGCCACAGATACGCAGTATTTT. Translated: CASSPAGATDTQYF. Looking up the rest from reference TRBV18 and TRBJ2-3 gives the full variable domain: NAGVMQNPRHLVRRRGQEARLRCSPMKGHSHVYWYRQLPEEGLKFMVYLQKENIIDESGMPKERFSAEFPKEGPSILRIQQVVRGDSAAYFCASSPAGATDTQYFGPGTRLTVL.

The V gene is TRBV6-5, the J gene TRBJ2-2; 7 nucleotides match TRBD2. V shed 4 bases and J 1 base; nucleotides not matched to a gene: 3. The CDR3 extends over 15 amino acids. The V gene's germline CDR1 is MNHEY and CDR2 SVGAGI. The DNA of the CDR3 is TGTGCCAGCAGTTCGGCGGGAGTGAACACCGGGGAGCTGTTTTTT. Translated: CASSSAGVNTGELFF.

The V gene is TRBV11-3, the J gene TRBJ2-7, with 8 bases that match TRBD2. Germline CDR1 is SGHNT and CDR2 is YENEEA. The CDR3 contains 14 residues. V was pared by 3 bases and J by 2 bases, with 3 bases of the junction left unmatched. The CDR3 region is CASSLGAGAYEQYF. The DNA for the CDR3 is TGTGCCAGCAGCTTGGGAGCGGGGGCCTACGAGCAGTACTTC.

For the CDR3, the DNA is TGCGCCAGCAGCCCCTCCCCCGTGAGGGCCGGCAATCAGCCCCAGCATTTT. Amino acids: CASSPSPVRAGNQPQHF. The V and J genes are TRBV5-1 and TRBJ1-5; D unresolved. Deletions cut 4 bases from V and 2 bases from J, with 19 bases between. This CDR3 spans 17 amino acids. CDR1 SGHRS and CDR2 YFSETQ come from the germline V gene.

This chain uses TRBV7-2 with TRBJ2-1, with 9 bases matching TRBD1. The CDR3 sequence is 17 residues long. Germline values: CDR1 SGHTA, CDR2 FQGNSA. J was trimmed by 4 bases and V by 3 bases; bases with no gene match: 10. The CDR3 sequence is CASSFRGPGTGYNEQFF. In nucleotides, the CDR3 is TGTGCCAGCAGCTTTAGAGGACCCGGGACAGGGTACAATGAGCAGTTCTTC.

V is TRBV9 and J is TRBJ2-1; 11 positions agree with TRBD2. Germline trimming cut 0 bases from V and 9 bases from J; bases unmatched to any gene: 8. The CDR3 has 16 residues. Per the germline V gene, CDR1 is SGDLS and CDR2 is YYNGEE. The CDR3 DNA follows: TGTGCCAGCAGCGTAGGCCTAGCGGGAGGAGGCAGTGAGCAGTTCTTC. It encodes CASSVGLAGGGSEQFF.

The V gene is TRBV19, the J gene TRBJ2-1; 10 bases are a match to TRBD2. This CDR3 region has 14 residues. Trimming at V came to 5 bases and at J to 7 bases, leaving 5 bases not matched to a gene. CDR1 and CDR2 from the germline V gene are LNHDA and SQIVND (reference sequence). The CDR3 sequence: CASSEREGWNEQFF. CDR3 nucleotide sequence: TGTGCCAGTAGTGAGCGGGAGGGGTGGAATGAGCAGTTCTTC.

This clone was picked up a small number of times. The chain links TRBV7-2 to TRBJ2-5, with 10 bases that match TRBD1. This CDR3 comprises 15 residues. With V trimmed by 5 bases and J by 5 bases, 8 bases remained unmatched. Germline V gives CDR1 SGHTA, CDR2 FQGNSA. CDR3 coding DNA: TGTGCCAGCAGCCCAGTGACAGGGGGCAGGGAGACCCAGTACTTC. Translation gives CASSPVTGGRETQYF.

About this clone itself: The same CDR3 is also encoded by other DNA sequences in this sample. Here the CDR3 reads CASSISVNTEAFF. CDR3 coding DNA: TGTGCCAGTAGTATCTCCGTAAACACTGAAGCTTTCTTT. The chain joins TRBV19 to TRBJ1-1; D gene ambiguous. The CDR3 has 13 residues. Germline loops: CDR1 LNHDA, CDR2 SQIVND (reference sequence). Trimming left V 3 bases short and J 2 bases short, with 7 bases between.

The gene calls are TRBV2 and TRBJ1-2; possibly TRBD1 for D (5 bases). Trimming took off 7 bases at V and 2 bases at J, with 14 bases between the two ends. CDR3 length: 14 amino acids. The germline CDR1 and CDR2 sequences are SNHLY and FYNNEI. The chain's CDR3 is CASIPGRANYGYTF. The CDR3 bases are TGTGCCAGCATCCCCGGCAGGGCAAACTATGGCTACACCTTC.

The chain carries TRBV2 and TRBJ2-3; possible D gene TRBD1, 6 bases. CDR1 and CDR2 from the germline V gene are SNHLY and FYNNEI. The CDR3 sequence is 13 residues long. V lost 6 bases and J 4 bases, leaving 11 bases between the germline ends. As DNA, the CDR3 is TGTGCCAGCAGGGTGACAGGAGCAGATACGCAGTATTTT. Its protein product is CASRVTGADTQYF. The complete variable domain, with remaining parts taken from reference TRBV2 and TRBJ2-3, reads EPEVTQTPSHQVTQMGQEVILRCVPISNHLYFYWYRQILGQKVEFLVSFYNNEISEKSEIFDDQFSVERPDGSNFTLKIRSTKLEDSAMYFCASRVTGADTQYFGPGTRLTVL.

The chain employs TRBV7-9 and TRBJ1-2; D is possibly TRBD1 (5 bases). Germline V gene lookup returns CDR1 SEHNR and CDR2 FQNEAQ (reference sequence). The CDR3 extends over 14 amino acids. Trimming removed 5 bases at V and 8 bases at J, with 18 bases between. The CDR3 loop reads CASSVGGNWWGYTF. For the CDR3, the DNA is TGTGCCAGCAGCGTCGGGGGAAATTGGTGGGGCTACACCTTC.

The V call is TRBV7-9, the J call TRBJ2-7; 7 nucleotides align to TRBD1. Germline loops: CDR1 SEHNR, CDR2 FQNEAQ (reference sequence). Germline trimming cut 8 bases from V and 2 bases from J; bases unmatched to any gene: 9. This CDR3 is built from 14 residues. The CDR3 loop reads CASSRSGTAYEQYF. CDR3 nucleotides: TGTGCCAGCTCGAGATCCGGGACAGCCTACGAGCAGTACTTC.

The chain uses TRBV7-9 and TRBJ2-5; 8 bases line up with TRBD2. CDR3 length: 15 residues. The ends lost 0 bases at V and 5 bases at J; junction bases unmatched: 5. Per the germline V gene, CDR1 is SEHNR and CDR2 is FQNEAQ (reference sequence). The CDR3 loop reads CASSLAGGATETQYF. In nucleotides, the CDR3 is TGTGCCAGCAGCTTAGCCGGGGGGGCGACGGAGACCCAGTACTTC. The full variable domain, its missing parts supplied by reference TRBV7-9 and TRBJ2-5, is DTGVSQNPRHKITKRGQNVTFRCDPISEHNRLYWYRQTLGQGPEFLTYFQNEAQLEKSRLLSDRFSAERPKGSFSTLEIQRTEQGDSAMYLCASSLAGGATETQYFGPGTRLLVL.

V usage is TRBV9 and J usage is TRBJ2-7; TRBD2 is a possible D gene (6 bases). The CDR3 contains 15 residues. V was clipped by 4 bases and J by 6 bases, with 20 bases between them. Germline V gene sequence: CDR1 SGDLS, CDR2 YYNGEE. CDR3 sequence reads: CASSPHGWSGSEQYF. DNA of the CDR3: TGTGCCAGCAGCCCCCACGGATGGTCCGGGAGCGAGCAGTACTTC.

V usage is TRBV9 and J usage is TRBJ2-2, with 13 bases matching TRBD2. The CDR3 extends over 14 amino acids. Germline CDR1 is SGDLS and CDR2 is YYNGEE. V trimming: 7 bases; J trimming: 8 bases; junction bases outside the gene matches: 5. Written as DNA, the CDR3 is TGTGCCAGCGGAGGACTAGCGGGGGCGGGGGAGCTGTTTTTT. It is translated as CASGGLAGAGELFF.

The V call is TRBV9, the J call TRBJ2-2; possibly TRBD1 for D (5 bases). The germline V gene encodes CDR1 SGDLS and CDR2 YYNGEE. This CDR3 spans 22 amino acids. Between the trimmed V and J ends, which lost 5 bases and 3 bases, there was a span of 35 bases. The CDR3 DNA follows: TGTGCCAGCAGTGACAGCCAGACCACTACCACCCTCACCACTTATTACACCGGGGAGCTGTTTTTT. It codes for CASSDSQTTTTLTTYYTGELFF.

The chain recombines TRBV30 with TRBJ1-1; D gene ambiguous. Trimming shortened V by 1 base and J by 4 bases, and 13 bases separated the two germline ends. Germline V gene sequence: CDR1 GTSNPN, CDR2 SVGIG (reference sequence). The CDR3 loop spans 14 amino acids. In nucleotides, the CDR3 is TGTGCCTGGAGTGCCCTGAATATCGGCACTGAAGCTTTCTTT. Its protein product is CAWSALNIGTEAFF. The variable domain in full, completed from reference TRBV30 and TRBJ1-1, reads SQTIHQWPATLVQPVGSPLSLECTVEGTSNPNLYWYRQAAGRGLQLLFYSVGIGQISSEVPQNLSASRPQDRQFILSSKKLLLSDSGFYLCAWSALNIGTEAFFGQGTRLTVV.

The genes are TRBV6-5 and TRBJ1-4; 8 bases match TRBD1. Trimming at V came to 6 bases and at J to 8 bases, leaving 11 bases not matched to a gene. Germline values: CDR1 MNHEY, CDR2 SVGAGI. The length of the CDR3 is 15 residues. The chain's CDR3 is CASSPKDRGREKLFF. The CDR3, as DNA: TGTGCCAGCAGCCCCAAAGACAGGGGCCGGGAAAAACTGTTTTTT.

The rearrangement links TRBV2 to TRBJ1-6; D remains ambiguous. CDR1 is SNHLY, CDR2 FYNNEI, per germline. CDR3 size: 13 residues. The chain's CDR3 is CVAKSSYNSPLHF. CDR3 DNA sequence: TGTGTCGCAAAGAGCTCCTATAATTCACCCCTCCACTTT.

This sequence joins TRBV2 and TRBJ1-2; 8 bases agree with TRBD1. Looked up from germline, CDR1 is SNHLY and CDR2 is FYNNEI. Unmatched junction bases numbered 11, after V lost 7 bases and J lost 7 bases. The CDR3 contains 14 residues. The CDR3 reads CASKTGTGPTGYTF. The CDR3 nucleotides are TGTGCCAGCAAGACCGGGACAGGTCCTACTGGCTACACCTTC.

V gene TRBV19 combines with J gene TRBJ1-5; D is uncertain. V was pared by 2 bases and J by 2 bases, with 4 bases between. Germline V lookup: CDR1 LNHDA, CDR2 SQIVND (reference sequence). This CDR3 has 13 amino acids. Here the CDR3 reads CASSIKRNQPQHF. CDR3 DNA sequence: TGTGCCAGTAGTATAAAGCGCAATCAGCCCCAGCATTTT.

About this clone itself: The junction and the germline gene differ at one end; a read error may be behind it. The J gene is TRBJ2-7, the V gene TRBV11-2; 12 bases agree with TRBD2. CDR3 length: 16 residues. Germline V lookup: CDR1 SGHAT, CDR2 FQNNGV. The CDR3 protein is CASSLLAGGPGRAGIF. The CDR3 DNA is TGTGCCAGCAGCTTACTAGCGGGAGGGCCAGGACGGGCCGGAATTTTC. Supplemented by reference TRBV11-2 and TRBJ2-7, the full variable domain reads EAGVAQSPRYKIIEKRQSVAFWCNPISGHATLYWYQQILGQGPKLLIQFQNNGVVDDSQLPKDRFSAERLKGVDSTLKIQPAKLEDSAVYLCASSLLAGGPGRAGIFGPGTRLTVT.

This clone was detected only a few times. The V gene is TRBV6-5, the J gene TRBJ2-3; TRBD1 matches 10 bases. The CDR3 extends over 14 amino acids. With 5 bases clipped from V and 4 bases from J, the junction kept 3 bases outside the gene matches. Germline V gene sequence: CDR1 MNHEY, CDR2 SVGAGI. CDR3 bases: TGTGCCAGCAGTGAAGGACAGGGGGCAGATACGCAGTATTTT. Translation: CASSEGQGADTQYF.